This TCR beta chain stems from a study of regulatory T cells in long-lasting Graves disease. At the level of the study: Graves' cases, newly diagnosed, had used antithyroid drugs under 3 months. Study findings and constraints: Newly diagnosed Graves' patients had higher TCR diversity than persistent ones. Persistent disease favored TRBV28, TRBJ1-2 and TRBJ2-5.

This clonotype was found a few times. Its target is not known. A read error may account for a junction end that differs from germline. To make TCR beta libraries, researchers used iRepertoire HTBI primers and Arm-PCR of CDR3 regions. TCRdb re-called the multiplex PCR reads with MiXCR, one entry per CDR3 protein. The profile covers about 220,000 distinct CDR3 sequences, with 15% to 20% appearing a single time and roughly a fifth taken by the ten largest. From germline, CDR1 is MDHEN and CDR2 SYDVKM. The CDR3 has 15 residues. The time point here: newly diagnosed GD, antithyroid drugs for less than 3 months. PBMC-derived RNA was used for the TCR library.

The rearrangement joins TRBV28 to TRBJ1-1; D unresolved. Sequenced material: peripheral blood mononuclear cells (PBMCs), taken at new diagnosis, from a patient treated with antithyroid drugs. This sequence was found in a female donor with Graves disease. CDR3 in amino acids: CAGSSWNSINTEAFF. As DNA, the CDR3 is TGTGCCGGCAGTTCCTGGAACAGCATTAACACTGAAGCTTTCTTT.